The 31 T cell receptor beta chains presented below share a single source sample, sequenced in a study of blood T cells in healthy people across ages. It was with a sample-barcoded 5' primer and a J-beta primer mix that a second PCR of roughly 6 to 12 cycles was run. MiXCR, run by TCRdb on the 5' RACE reads, gives a single entry per CDR3 protein. The sample gives around 670,000 distinct CDR3 sequences, 25% to 35% of which show up once; about a sixth is in the top ten. Input material: blood. These receptors all come from a woman over 75 in good health.

This clonotype was counted many times. The rearrangement uses TRBV6-5 and TRBJ2-7, with 8 positions matching TRBD1. After removal of 4 bases from V and 3 bases from J, the junction contained 11 bases not matched to a gene. There are 16 residues in the CDR3. Germline values: CDR1 MNHEY, CDR2 SVGAGI. The CDR3 sequence: CASSSIQGQGFYEQYF. The CDR3 region has the DNA TGTGCCAGCAGTTCCATCCAAGGACAGGGTTTCTACGAGCAGTACTTC.

This clonotype has at least ten counts. The chain carries TRBV29-1 and TRBJ1-2; no clear D. V was trimmed by 5 bases and J by 2 bases, leaving 9 bases between them. Germline lookup yields CDR1 SQVTM and CDR2 ANQGSEA. This CDR3 spans 12 amino acids. CDR3 sequence reads: CSVMDHNYGYTF. The CDR3 coding sequence is TGCAGCGTTATGGATCACAACTATGGCTACACCTTC.

This clonotype was picked up a small number of times. CDR3 nucleotide sequence: TGTGCCAGCAGCTTAAGAGTAGCGGACAGGGGGCCGGTCCGGGAAAAACTGTTTTTT. Translating gives CASSLRVADRGPVREKLFF. The chain links TRBV7-3 to TRBJ1-4, with TRBD1 matching over 11 bases. Germline loops: CDR1 SGHTA, CDR2 FQGTGA. Trimming at V came to 1 base and at J to 8 bases, leaving 15 bases not matched to a gene. The CDR3 is made up of 19 amino acids.

As to this clonotype: A read error may be the cause here, since a much bigger clone is one base away. The chain couples TRBV6-6 to TRBJ2-1, with 9 bases lining up with TRBD2. Per germline, CDR1 MNHNY and CDR2 SVGAGI (reference sequence). The CDR3 loop spans 17 amino acids. The CDR3 sequence: CVSSYTAGTSYANEQFF. The CDR3 coding sequence is TGTGTCAGCAGTTACACAGCCGGGACTAGCTACGCCAATGAGCAGTTCTTC.

This clonotype has a count of ten or more. The chain couples TRBV7-9 to TRBJ2-4; TRBD2 is a possible D gene (5 bases). This CDR3 has 15 residues. V dropped 5 bases and J dropped 2 bases, with 13 bases sitting between them. Germline assignment: CDR1 SEHNR and CDR2 FQNEAQ (reference sequence). CDR3 amino acids: CASSPGNPTKNIQYF. The DNA for the CDR3 is TGTGCCAGCAGCCCCGGGAACCCGACCAAAAACATTCAGTACTTC.

The rearrangement links TRBV5-1 to TRBJ1-1, with no clear D. The germline gives CDR1 SGHRS, CDR2 YFSETQ. V was trimmed by 2 bases and J by 0 bases, leaving 8 bases between them. The CDR3 spans 14 residues. Written as DNA, the CDR3 is TGCGCCAGCAGCTTTCAGGAGATGAACACTGAAGCTTTCTTT. Its protein product is CASSFQEMNTEAFF.

This clonotype was observed many times. The chain uses TRBV20-1 and TRBJ1-5; the D gene is possibly TRBD1 (6 bases). This CDR3 spans 15 amino acids. V was trimmed by 0 bases and J by 4 bases, leaving 13 bases between them. Germline V gene lookup returns CDR1 DFQATT and CDR2 SNEGSKA (reference sequence). Here the CDR3 DNA reads TGCAGTGCTAGAGATCAGGGAAGGGGGAATCAGCCCCAGCATTTT. This sequence encodes CSARDQGRGNQPQHF.

A remark on this clonotype: A clone one base away is much larger, so this may be a read error. This chain links TRBV30 with TRBJ2-7; maybe TRBD2 (6 bases). Germline CDR1 reads GTSNPN; CDR2 reads SVGIG (reference sequence). CDR3 length: 13 amino acids. The CDR3 DNA sequence: TGTGCCTGGAGGCTTGGGGGGAACTACGAGCGGTACTTC. Protein product: CAWRLGGNYERYF. Using reference TRBV30 and TRBJ2-7 for the parts outside the CDR3, the full variable domain is SQTIHQWPATLVQPVGSPLSLECTVEGTSNPNLYWYRQAAGRGLQLLFYSVGIGQISSEVPQNLSASRPQDRQFILSSKKLLLSDSGFYLCAWRLGGNYERYFGPGTRLTVT.

This rearrangement joins TRBV28 to TRBJ1-1, with a tentative D call TRBD1 (5 bases). V lost 2 bases and J lost 6, with 16 bases in between. This CDR3 spans 15 amino acids. Germline lookup yields CDR1 MDHEN and CDR2 SYDVKM. CDR3 loop: CASSLHSPGGAEAFF. DNA of the CDR3: TGTGCCAGCAGTTTACACAGCCCCGGAGGGGCTGAAGCTTTCTTT.

In its sample, this clonotype was seen a few times. This chain uses TRBV2 with TRBJ1-6; TRBD1 is a possible D gene (5 bases). Germline V gene data show CDR1 as SNHLY and CDR2 as FYNNEI. The CDR3 runs 15 residues. The ends were cut back, 7 bases at V and 4 bases at J, with 14 bases in the middle. CDR3 bases: TGTGCCAGCAAAGGGGATCCTAGGTATAATTCACCCCTCCACTTT. Translated: CASKGDPRYNSPLHF. Full variable domain (missing parts from reference TRBV2 and TRBJ1-6): EPEVTQTPSHQVTQMGQEVILRCVPISNHLYFYWYRQILGQKVEFLVSFYNNEISEKSEIFDDQFSVERPDGSNFTLKIRSTKLEDSAMYFCASKGDPRYNSPLHFGNGTRLTVT.

This clonotype was seen ten or more times. The gene calls are TRBV20-1 and TRBJ2-5, with D possibly being TRBD2 (7 bases). Trimming took 4 bases from V and 4 from J, leaving 19 bases between them. The CDR3 has 15 residues. The V gene's germline CDR1 is DFQATT and CDR2 SNEGSKA (reference sequence). Here the CDR3 DNA reads TGCAGTGCTACCCTTGCTGCGGGGGCCAGAGAGACCCAGTACTTC. It encodes CSATLAAGARETQYF.

To note about this clonotype: The junction does not match germline at one end; this may be a read error. V is TRBV3-1 and J is TRBJ2-1; D remains ambiguous. Germline V gene sequence: CDR1 LGHDT, CDR2 YNNKEL (reference sequence). The length of the CDR3 is 13 residues. DNA of the CDR3: TGTGCCGGCAGCCCATCTAGGGACAATGAGCAGTTCTTC. It encodes CAGSPSRDNEQFF.

On this clonotype itself: A read error may be the cause here, since a much bigger clone is one base away. The chain employs TRBV6-5 and TRBJ2-3; 10 nucleotides agree with TRBD2. CDR1 is MNHEY and CDR2 is SVGAGI in the germline V gene. V shed 11 bases, J shed 4 bases, and the junction held 12 bases outside the gene matches. CDR3 length: 15 residues. Here the CDR3 DNA reads TGTGCCGGCACCAGAAGCGGGGGGGCGGCAGATACGCAGTATTTT. It translates to CAGTRSGGAADTQYF.

This clonotype turned up a few times. A single base separates this from a much larger clone, so it may be a read error. The chain links TRBV15 to TRBJ2-1; 7 bases agree with TRBD2. V lost 3 bases and J lost 4; bases outside the gene matches: 6. The CDR3 totals 15 residues. Germline V lookup: CDR1 LNHNV, CDR2 YYDKDF (reference sequence). The CDR3 is CATSRGRGIYNEQFF. In DNA, the CDR3 is TGTGCCACCAGCAGGGGGCGGGGGATTTACAATGAGCAGTTCTTC.

Of note for this clonotype: A much larger clone differs from this one at a single base, so this may be a read error. The chain has TRBV5-1 and TRBJ2-2; TRBD1 is a possible D gene (6 bases). Germline V lookup: CDR1 SGHRS, CDR2 YFSETQ. The CDR3 sequence is 15 residues long. The CDR3 coding sequence is TGCGCCAGCAGCTTGGACAGGGCGAACACCGGGGAGCGGTTTTTT. Protein sequence: CASSLDRANTGERFF. Full variable domain (remainder filled in from reference TRBV5-1 and TRBJ2-2): KAGVTQTPRYLIKTRGQQVTLSCSPISGHRSVSWYQQTPGQGLQFLFEYFSETQRNKGNFPGRFSGRQFSNSRSEMNVSTLELGDSALYLCASSLDRANTGERFFGEGSRLTVL.

This clonotype was found many times. The rearrangement links TRBV5-1 to TRBJ1-2; the match to TRBD1 covers 7 bases. Germline V CDR1 and CDR2: SGHRS, YFSETQ. J gave up 6 bases and V 1 base, and 9 bases lay outside the gene matches. The CDR3 covers 15 residues. CDR3 sequence (DNA): TGCGCCAGCAGCTTGACCCCCGGGACAGATGATGGCTACACCTTC. The encoded protein is CASSLTPGTDDGYTF.

This clonotype was counted at least ten times. This rearrangement joins TRBV20-1 to TRBJ2-5; D is possibly TRBD1 or TRBD2 (6 bases each). CDR3 size: 12 residues. CDR1 is DFQATT, CDR2 SNEGSKA, per germline (reference sequence). V was pared by 5 bases and J by 5 bases, with 12 bases between. The CDR3 DNA reads TGCAGTGCTGAGGGGGGCATGGAGACCCAGTACTTC. This translates into CSAEGGMETQYF.

This clonotype was seen a few times. This may come from a read error, since a much larger clone is one base off. This rearrangement joins TRBV5-5 to TRBJ2-1; 11 bases align to TRBD1. Germline trimming cut 6 bases from V and 10 bases from J; bases unmatched to any gene: 12. The CDR3 totals 15 residues. The germline CDR1 and CDR2 sequences are SGHKS and YYEKEE (reference sequence). The CDR3 reads CASNTGGTGGGEQFF. The DNA for the CDR3 is TGTGCCAGCAACACGGGGGGGACAGGGGGAGGAGAGCAGTTCTTC.

The chain uses TRBV15 and TRBJ2-2; maybe TRBD2 (5 bases). Germline lookup yields CDR1 LNHNV and CDR2 YYDKDF (reference sequence). With 0 bases removed from V and 0 bases from J, the gap between germline ends came to 8 bases. The CDR3 length is 16 residues. The CDR3: CATSRERTANTGELFF. The CDR3 DNA sequence: TGTGCCACCAGCAGAGAGAGGACTGCGAACACCGGGGAGCTGTTTTTT.

This clonotype has a count of ten or more. The chain is built from TRBV7-9 and TRBJ1-2; D perhaps matches TRBD1 (5 bases). V dropped 1 base and J dropped 4 bases, with 19 bases sitting between them. Germline CDR1 reads SEHNR; CDR2 reads FQNEAQ (reference sequence). This CDR3 region has 17 residues. The CDR3 nucleotides are TGTGCCAGCAGCTTAGACGGGACCACCCGCGGTGGCTATGGCTACACCTTC. Translation gives CASSLDGTTRGGYGYTF.

To note about this clonotype: A much more abundant neighbour one base away suggests this may be a read error. The chain couples TRBV7-9 to TRBJ2-7; 9 bases fit TRBD1. Per germline, CDR1 SEHNR and CDR2 FQNEAQ (reference sequence). V shed 5 bases, J shed 3 bases, and the junction held 8 bases outside the gene matches. This CDR3 contains 15 residues. The CDR3 DNA sequence: TGTGCCAGCAGCGAACAGGGGGCGTCCAGCTACGAGCAGTACTTC. Protein: CASSEQGASSYEQYF.

This clonotype appeared a single time. At one end the junction does not follow the germline gene, possibly because of a read error. Here the CDR3 DNA reads TGTGTCAGCAGCGTGGGAATACTAGCGGGCTCGTACAATGAGCAGTTCTTC. Protein: CVSSVGILAGSYNEQFF. The V gene is TRBV9, the J gene TRBJ2-1; 9 bases map to TRBD2. Germline CDR1 reads SGDLS; CDR2 reads YYNGEE. The CDR3 is made up of 17 amino acids.

CDR3 in DNA: TGTGCCAGTGCCGACAGGGGTGGGACCGGGGAGCTGTTTTTT. This codes for CASADRGGTGELFF. The V call is TRBV6-5, the J call TRBJ2-2; 8 nucleotides match TRBD1. The CDR3 consists of 14 residues. Germline V CDR1 and CDR2: MNHEY, SVGAGI. J lost 5 bases, V lost 9 bases, and 8 bases had no gene match.

Remarks on this clonotype: This may come from a read error, since a much larger clone is one base off. This chain connects TRBV20-1 to TRBJ2-7, with D unclear. This CDR3 contains 11 residues. V gave up 5 bases and J gave up 7 bases, with 12 bases separating them. Per the germline V gene, CDR1 is DFQATT and CDR2 is SNEGSKA (reference sequence). CDR3 DNA sequence: TGCAGTGCTTCGGACGGCAATGAGCAGTACTTC. This gives the protein CSASDGNEQYF.

As to this clonotype: Given a much more abundant clone one base away, this may be a read error. This chain joins TRBV20-1 and TRBJ2-1; the D is unclear. The J call is uncertain, as TRBJ2-7 better fits the DNA end. CDR1 is DFQATT, CDR2 SNEGSKA, per germline (reference sequence). This CDR3 is built from 11 residues. The chain's CDR3 is CSANLYNEQYF. Here the CDR3 DNA reads TGCAGTGCTAACCTCTACAATGAGCAGTACTTC.

There are a few counts of this clonotype. The chain employs TRBV28 and TRBJ1-6; 10 bases fit TRBD1. Trimming took 6 bases from V and 4 from J; bases not matched to a gene: 9. This CDR3 is built from 17 residues. Germline V gives CDR1 MDHEN, CDR2 SYDVKM. The CDR3 nucleotides are TGTGCCAGCAGCGGGGTGACAGGGGGCCGGTATAATTCACCCCTCCACTTT. The encoded protein is CASSGVTGGRYNSPLHF.

The sample holds many counts of this clonotype. Possible read error: a much larger clone is one base away. The chain uses TRBV5-1 and TRBJ2-1; 7 bases agree with TRBD2. Judging by the DNA end, TRBJ2-7 fits better; the J call may be wrong. This CDR3 is 15 amino acids long. Germline V gene data show CDR1 as SGHRS and CDR2 as YFSETQ. CDR3 DNA: TGCGCCAGCAGCTTGGGGGGGACTACCTACAATGAGCAGTACTTC. It codes for CASSLGGTTYNEQYF.

This clonotype was detected ten times or more. The rearrangement links TRBV29-1 to TRBJ2-7; D gene ambiguous. Trimming stripped 4 bases from V and 5 bases from J, with 12 bases between. CDR1 is SQVTM, CDR2 ANQGSEA, per germline. The CDR3 runs 12 residues. CDR3 in amino acids: CSVGRSRNEQYF. As DNA, the CDR3 is TGCAGCGTTGGGCGGTCCCGGAACGAGCAGTACTTC.

As concerns this clonotype: One base away lies a much larger clone, so this may be a sequencing read error. CDR3 sequence reads: CSASCNEQYF. For the CDR3, the DNA is TGCAGTGCTAGCTGCAATGAGCAGTACTTC. The J gene is TRBJ2-5, the V gene TRBV20-1, with no clear D. The V end was cut by 3 bases, the J end by 11 bases, with 10 bases between. CDR1 is DFQATT and CDR2 is SNEGSKA in the germline V gene (reference sequence). This CDR3 is 10 amino acids long.

Many counts were recorded for this clonotype. The chain couples TRBV7-2 to TRBJ2-7, with a weak D call TRBD1 (7 bases). The germline CDR1 and CDR2 sequences are SGHTA and FQGNSA. V shed 1 base and J shed 4 bases, with 14 bases lying between them. The CDR3 length is 15 residues. CDR3 sequence (DNA): TGTGCCAGCAGCTTAGTAAGGGACAGCGGGTACGAGCAGTACTTC. Its protein product is CASSLVRDSGYEQYF.

The J gene is TRBJ2-1, the V gene TRBV30; 7 nucleotides align to TRBD2. Germline CDR1 and CDR2: GTSNPN and SVGIG (reference sequence). This CDR3 is built from 11 residues. The J segment lost 10 bases and the V segment lost 4 bases, leaving 4 bases of the junction unmatched. Written as DNA, the CDR3 is TGTGCCTGGACCGAAGCGGGGGAGCAGTTCTTC. Protein: CAWTEAGEQFF.